Included here is one T cell receptor beta chain sequence, with context. No antigen is known for it. This entry is derived from a study of blood T cells in healthy people across ages. Study outcomes and limitations: While age rose, TCR beta diversity per million T cells dropped in a roughly linear way.

From germline, CDR1 is MDHEN and CDR2 SYDVKM. The CDR3 extends over 14 amino acids. Losses at the gene ends were 5 bases for V and 6 bases for J; bases not matched to a gene: 6. A second PCR of roughly 7 to 11 cycles used a sample-barcoded 5' primer and a J-beta primer mix. From the 5' RACE reads, TCRdb called clonotypes with MiXCR, one entry per CDR3 protein. The sample holds some 900,000 distinct CDR3 sequences, roughly 43% seen once. The sample taken for sequencing was blood. The receptor's source is a young man in good health. This chain joins TRBV28 and TRBJ2-2, with TRBD1 identical over 7 bases. CDR3 sequence reads: CASSPPTGAGELFF. CDR3 nucleotide sequence: TGTGCCAGCAGTCCGCCCACAGGGGCCGGGGAGCTGTTTTTT.